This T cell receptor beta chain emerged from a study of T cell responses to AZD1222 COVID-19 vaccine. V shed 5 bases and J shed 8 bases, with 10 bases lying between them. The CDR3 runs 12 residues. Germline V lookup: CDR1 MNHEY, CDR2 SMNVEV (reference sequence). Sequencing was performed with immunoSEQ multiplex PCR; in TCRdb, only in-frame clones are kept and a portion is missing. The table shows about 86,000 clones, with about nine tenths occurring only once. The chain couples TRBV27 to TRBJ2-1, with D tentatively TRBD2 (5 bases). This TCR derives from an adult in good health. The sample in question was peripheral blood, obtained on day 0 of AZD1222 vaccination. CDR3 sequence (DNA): TGTGCCAGCAGTCCTAAGGGAGATGAGCAGTTCTTC. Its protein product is CASSPKGDEQFF.